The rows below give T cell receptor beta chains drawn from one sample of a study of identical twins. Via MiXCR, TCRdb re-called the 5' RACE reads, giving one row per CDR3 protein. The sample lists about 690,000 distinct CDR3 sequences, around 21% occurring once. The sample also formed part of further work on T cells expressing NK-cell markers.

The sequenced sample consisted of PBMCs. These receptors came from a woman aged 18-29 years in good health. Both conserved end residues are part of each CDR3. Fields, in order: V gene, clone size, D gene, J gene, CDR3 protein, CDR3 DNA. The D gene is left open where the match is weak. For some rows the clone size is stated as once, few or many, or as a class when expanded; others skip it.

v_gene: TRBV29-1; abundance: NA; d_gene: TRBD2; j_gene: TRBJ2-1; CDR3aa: CSAVPGLAVNEQFF; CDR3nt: TGCAGCGCCGTACCGGGACTAGCGGTAAATGAGCAGTTCTTC
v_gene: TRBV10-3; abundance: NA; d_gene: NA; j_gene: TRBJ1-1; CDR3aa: CAISESGENTEAFF; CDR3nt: TGTGCCATCAGTGAATCAGGGGAGAACACTGAAGCTTTCTTT
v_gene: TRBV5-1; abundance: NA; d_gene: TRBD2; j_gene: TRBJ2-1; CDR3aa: CASARRGDEQFF; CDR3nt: TGCGCCAGCGCCCGCCGGGGGGATGAGCAGTTCTTC
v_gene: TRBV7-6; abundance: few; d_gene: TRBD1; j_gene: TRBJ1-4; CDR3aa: CASSLAPQGVMVEKLFF; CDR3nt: TGTGCCAGCAGCTTAGCTCCCCAGGGGGTAATGGTTGAAAAACTGTTTTTT
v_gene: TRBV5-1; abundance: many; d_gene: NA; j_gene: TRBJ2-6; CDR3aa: CASSLEAGANVLTF; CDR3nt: TGCGCCAGCAGCTTGGAGGCGGGGGCCAACGTCCTGACTTTC
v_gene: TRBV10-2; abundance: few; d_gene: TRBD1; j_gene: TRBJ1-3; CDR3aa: CASREDRGTGNTIYF; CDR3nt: TGCGCCAGCAGAGAAGACAGGGGAACTGGAAACACCATATATTTT
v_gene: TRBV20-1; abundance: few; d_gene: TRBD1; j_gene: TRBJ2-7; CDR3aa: CSAQKGDRGLKEQYF; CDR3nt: TGCAGTGCTCAAAAGGGGGACAGGGGGCTAAAGGAGCAGTACTTC
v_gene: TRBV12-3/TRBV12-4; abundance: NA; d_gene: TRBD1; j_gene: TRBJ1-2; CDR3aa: CASSPFGGQASGYTF; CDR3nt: TGTGCCAGCAGCCCCTTTGGGGGACAGGCTAGCGGCTACACCTTC
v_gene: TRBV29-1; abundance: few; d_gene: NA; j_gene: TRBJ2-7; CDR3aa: CSVVEGSYEQYF; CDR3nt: TGCAGCGTTGTGGAGGGTTCCTACGAGCAGTACTTC
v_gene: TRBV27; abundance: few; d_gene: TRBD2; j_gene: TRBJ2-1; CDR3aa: CASSSPGLAVYEQFF; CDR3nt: TGTGCCAGCAGTTCTCCGGGACTAGCTGTGTATGAGCAGTTCTTC
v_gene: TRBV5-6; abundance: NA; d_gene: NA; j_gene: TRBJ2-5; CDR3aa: CASSLSPASQETQYF; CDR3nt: TGTGCCAGCAGCTTGAGCCCCGCATCCCAAGAGACCCAGTACTTC
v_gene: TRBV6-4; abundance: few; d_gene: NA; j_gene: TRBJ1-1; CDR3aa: CASSSDIWSTEAFF; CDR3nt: TGTGCCAGCAGCTCTGACATCTGGTCCACTGAAGCTTTCTTT
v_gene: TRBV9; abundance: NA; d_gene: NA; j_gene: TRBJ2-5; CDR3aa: CASSALQETQYF; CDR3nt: TGTGCCAGCAGCGCGTTACAAGAGACCCAGTACTTC
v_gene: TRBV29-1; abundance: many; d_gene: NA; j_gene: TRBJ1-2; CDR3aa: CSVEAGNGYTF; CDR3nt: TGCAGCGTTGAAGCAGGGAATGGCTACACCTTC
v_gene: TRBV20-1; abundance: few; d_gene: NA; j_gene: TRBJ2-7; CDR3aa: CSARRHRDVAEQYF; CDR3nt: TGCAGTGCCAGGAGACACAGGGACGTTGCTGAGCAGTACTTC
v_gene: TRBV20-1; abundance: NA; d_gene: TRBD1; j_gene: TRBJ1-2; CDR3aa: CSARGTGEFGGYTF; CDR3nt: TGCAGTGCTAGAGGGACAGGGGAGTTTGGTGGCTACACCTTC
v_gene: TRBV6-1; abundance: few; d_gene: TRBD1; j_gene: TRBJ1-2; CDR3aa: CASSATPGQSRLGYTF; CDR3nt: TGTGCCAGCAGTGCGACACCGGGACAGAGTCGCCTAGGCTACACCTTC
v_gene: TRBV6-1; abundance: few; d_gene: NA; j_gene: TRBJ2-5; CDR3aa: CASSQERRGETQYF; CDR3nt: TGTGCCAGCAGTCAGGAACGGCGGGGAGAGACCCAGTACTTC
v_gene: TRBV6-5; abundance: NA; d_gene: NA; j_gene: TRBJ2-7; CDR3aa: CASSYSVQDYEQYF; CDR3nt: TGTGCCAGCAGTTACTCAGTGCAGGACTACGAGCAGTACTTC
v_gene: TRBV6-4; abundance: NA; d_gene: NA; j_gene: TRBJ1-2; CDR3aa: CASSDTNRVGYTF; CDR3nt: TGTGCCAGCAGTGACACCAACAGGGTTGGCTACACCTTC
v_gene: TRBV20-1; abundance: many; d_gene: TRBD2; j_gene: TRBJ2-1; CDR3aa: CSAAPLAGAYNEQFF; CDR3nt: TGCAGTGCCGCTCCGTTGGCGGGAGCTTACAATGAGCAGTTCTTC
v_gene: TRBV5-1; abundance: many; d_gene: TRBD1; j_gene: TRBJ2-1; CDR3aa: CASSLDRGLHNEQFF; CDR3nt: TGCGCCAGCAGCCTGGACAGGGGCTTACACAATGAGCAGTTCTTC
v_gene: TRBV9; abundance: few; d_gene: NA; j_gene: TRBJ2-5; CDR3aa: CASSVRAEETQYF; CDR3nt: TGTGCCAGCAGCGTACGGGCGGAAGAGACCCAGTACTTC
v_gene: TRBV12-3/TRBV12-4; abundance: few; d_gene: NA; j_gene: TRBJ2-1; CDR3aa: CASSFVINEQFF; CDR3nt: TGTGCCAGCAGTTTTGTAATCAATGAGCAGTTCTTC
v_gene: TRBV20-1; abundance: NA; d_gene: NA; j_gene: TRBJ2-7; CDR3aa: CSARDPAEGVYEQYF; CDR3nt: TGCAGTGCTAGAGATCCAGCGGAGGGGGTATACGAGCAGTACTTC
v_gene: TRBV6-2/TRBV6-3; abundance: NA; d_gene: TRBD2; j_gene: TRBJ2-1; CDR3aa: CASSYSVVAGDPYRFFF; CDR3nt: TGTGCCAGCAGTTACTCGGTGGTAGCGGGAGACCCCTATCGCTTTTTCTTC
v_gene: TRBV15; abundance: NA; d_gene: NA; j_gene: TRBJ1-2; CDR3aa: CATSRVGGHYGYTF; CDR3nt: TGTGCCACCAGCAGAGTAGGCGGACACTATGGCTACACCTTC
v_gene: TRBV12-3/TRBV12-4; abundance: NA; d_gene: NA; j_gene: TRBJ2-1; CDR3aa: CASSWAGSRNEQFF; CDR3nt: TGTGCCAGCAGTTGGGCGGGATCTCGGAATGAGCAGTTCTTC
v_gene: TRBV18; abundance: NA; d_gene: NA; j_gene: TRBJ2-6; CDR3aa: CASSPRANPPSGANVLTF; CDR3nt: TGTGCCAGCTCACCACGTGCAAACCCTCCCTCTGGGGCCAACGTCCTGACTTTC
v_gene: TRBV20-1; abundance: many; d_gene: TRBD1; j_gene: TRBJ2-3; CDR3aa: CSVSGTGGSDTQYF; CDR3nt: TGCAGTGTCTCCGGGACAGGGGGCTCAGATACGCAGTATTTT
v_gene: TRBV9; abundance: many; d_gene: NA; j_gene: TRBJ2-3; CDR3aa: CASSVGGLADTQYF; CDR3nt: TGTGCCAGCAGCGTTGGGGGGCTGGCAGATACGCAGTATTTT
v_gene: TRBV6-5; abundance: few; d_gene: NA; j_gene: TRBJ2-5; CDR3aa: CASNVGETQYF; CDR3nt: TGTGCCAGCAATGTAGGAGAGACCCAGTACTTC
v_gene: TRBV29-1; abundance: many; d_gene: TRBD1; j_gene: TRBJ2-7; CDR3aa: CSEKGTVYEQYF; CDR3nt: TGCAGCGAAAAAGGGACAGTCTACGAGCAGTACTTC
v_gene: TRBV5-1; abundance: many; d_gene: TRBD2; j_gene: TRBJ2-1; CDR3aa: CASSFPSGSDEQFF; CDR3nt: TGCGCCAGCAGCTTTCCTAGCGGGAGCGATGAGCAGTTCTTC
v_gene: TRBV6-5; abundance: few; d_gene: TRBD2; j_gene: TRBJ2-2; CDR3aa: CASSILAGGHGELFF; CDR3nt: TGTGCCAGCAGTATACTAGCGGGGGGCCACGGGGAGCTGTTTTTT
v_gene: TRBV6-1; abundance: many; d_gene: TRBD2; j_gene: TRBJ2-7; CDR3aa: CASRSLAGGPPSSYEQYF; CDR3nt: TGTGCCAGCAGGAGCCTAGCGGGAGGACCCCCTAGCTCCTACGAGCAGTACTTC
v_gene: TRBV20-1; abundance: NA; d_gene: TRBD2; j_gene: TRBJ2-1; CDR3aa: CSARDSTSGGNEQFF; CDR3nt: TGCAGTGCTAGAGATAGTACTAGCGGGGGAAATGAGCAGTTCTTC
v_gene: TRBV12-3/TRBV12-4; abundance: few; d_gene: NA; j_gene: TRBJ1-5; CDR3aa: CASSLGPFRSQPQHF; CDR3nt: TGTGCCAGCAGTTTAGGACCGTTCCGGAGCCAGCCCCAGCATTTT
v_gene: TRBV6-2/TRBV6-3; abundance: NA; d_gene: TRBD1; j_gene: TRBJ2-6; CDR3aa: CATKNTPGQPYSGANVLTF; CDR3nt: TGTGCCACCAAGAATACTCCGGGACAGCCCTACTCTGGGGCCAACGTCCTGACTTTC
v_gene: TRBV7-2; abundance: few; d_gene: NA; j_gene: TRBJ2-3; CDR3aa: CASSPLLDTQYF; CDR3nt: TGTGCCAGCAGCCCCCTCCTAGATACGCAGTATTTT
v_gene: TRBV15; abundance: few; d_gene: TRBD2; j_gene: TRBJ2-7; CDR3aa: CATSRDLLAGSYEQYF; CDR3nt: TGTGCCACCAGCAGAGATTTGCTAGCGGGATCCTACGAGCAGTACTTC
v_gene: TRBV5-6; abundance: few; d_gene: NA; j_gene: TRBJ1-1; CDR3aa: CASSSWGRTQAFF; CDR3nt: TGTGCCAGCAGCTCGTGGGGCAGAACGCAAGCTTTCTTT
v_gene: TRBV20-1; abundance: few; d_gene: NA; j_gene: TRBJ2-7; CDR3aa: CSARVAGRVTYEQYF; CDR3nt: TGCAGTGCTAGAGTGGCAGGGCGGGTAACCTACGAGCAGTACTTC
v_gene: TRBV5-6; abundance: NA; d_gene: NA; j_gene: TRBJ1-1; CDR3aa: CASSFGVGNTEAFF; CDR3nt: TGTGCCAGCAGCTTCGGGGTCGGAAACACTGAAGCTTTCTTT
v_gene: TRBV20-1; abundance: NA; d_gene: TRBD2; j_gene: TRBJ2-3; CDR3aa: CSGGTIAGLGNTQYF; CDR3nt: TGCAGTGGGGGGACGATAGCGGGATTAGGAAACACGCAGTATTTT
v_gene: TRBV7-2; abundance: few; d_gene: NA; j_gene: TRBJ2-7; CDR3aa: CASSLAGGDSYEQYF; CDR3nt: TGTGCCAGCAGCTTAGCAGGGGGTGACTCCTACGAGCAGTACTTC
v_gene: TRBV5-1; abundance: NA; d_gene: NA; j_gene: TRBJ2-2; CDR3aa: CASSSQGVETGELFF; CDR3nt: TGCGCCAGCAGCTCACAGGGCGTAGAAACCGGGGAGCTGTTTTTT
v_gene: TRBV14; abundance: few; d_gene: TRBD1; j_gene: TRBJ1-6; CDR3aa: CASSQITGTAPLHF; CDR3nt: TGTGCCAGCAGCCAGATTACCGGGACAGCACCCCTCCACTTT
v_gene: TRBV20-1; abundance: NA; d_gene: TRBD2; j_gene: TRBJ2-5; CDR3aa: CSARKDSGRATETQYF; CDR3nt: TGCAGTGCTAGAAAGGACAGCGGGAGGGCCACGGAGACCCAGTACTTC